The clone carrying this T cell receptor beta chain was picked up one time. Clones were read by immunoSEQ multiplex PCR, and TCRdb kept only the in-frame ones, dropping some. Of approximately 150,000 clones in the sample, about 88% are singletons; the top ten hold roughly a fifth. This sample stems from a study of blood T cell repertoires in COVID-19. Trimming took 6 bases from V and 5 from J, leaving 13 bases between them. This CDR3 has 14 amino acids. Germline V gene sequence: CDR1 LNHDA, CDR2 SQIVND (reference sequence). This clonotype was sampled from a woman of 80 years or more with acute or convalescent COVID-19. What was sequenced was peripheral blood. The rearrangement joins TRBV19 to TRBJ2-2; weak D call: TRBD2 (6 bases). CDR3 region: CASRSGRKTGELFF. DNA of the CDR3: TGTGCCAGTAGAAGCGGGCGGAAGACCGGGGAGCTGTTTTTT.